This T cell receptor (beta chain) came from a study of shared clonotypes between healthy human individuals. Notes on the study in general: Non-shared clonotypes had lower generation probabilities than clonotypes shared by all four sorted-subset donors. Naive subsets usually exceeded memory subsets in estimated richness.

At a deep level, the assay was run. TCRdb's copy holds only in-frame clones and misses some; the assay was immunoSEQ multiplex PCR. The sample lists some 660,000 clones, about 80% occurring once. Regarding this clone: Its target is unknown.

CDR3 length: 14 amino acids. From germline, CDR1 is SNHLY and CDR2 FYNNEI. Trimming took 2 bases from V and 5 from J, leaving 12 bases between them. Every donor, a Caucasian adult, lived in Nashville, Tennessee. The chain recombines TRBV2 with TRBJ2-5, with D unclear. Input material: memory CD4+ T cells sorted from blood. As to subset: CD45RA-negative fraction. The origin of this receptor is a woman between 25 and 40 years old in good health. The CDR3 here is CASSELSGYETQYF. As DNA, the CDR3 is TGTGCCAGCAGTGAATTATCAGGCTACGAGACCCAGTACTTC. The entire variable domain, with the rest obtained from reference TRBV2 and TRBJ2-5, is as follows: EPEVTQTPSHQVTQMGQEVILRCVPISNHLYFYWYRQILGQKVEFLVSFYNNEISEKSEIFDDQFSVERPDGSNFTLKIRSTKLEDSAMYFCASSELSGYETQYFGPGTRLLVL.